These 4 T cell receptor beta chains originate from one sample sequenced in a study of CD8+ T cells in alopecia areata. Treatment indicated: oral pan-JAK inhibitor, 5-10 mg twice daily. Extraction and reverse transcription of RNA yielded cDNA as the sequencing template. Generated by immunoSEQ multiplex PCR, the TCRdb table keeps only in-frame clones and is missing some. The table has some 170,000 clones, 58% seen once; the top ten hold approximately 16%. This specimen was CD4+ T cells sorted from blood, taken between weeks 55 and 65, from a patient treated with tofacitinib. The receptors come from a human donor with alopecia areata.

V is TRBV29-1 and J is TRBJ2-7, with 10 bases that match TRBD1. Germline V gene sequence: CDR1 SQVTM, CDR2 ANQGSEA. Trimming cost V 4 bases and J 2 bases; bases outside gene matches: 5. CDR3 length equals 14 residues. CDR3 DNA sequence: TGCAGCGTTGCTACCGGGACAGGGGCCTACGAGCAGTACTTC. Translation gives CSVATGTGAYEQYF.

CDR3 DNA sequence: TGCAGCGTTTTGGGACAGGGGATGGCCCAGTACTTC. Protein sequence: CSVLGQGMAQYF. The rearrangement uses TRBV29-1 and TRBJ2-5; 10 nucleotides align to TRBD1. Germline V gives CDR1 SQVTM, CDR2 ANQGSEA. The J segment lost 9 bases and the V segment lost 5 bases, leaving 6 bases of the junction unmatched. This CDR3 has 12 amino acids.

This clone came up once. The chain employs TRBV5-1 and TRBJ1-5, with a weak D call TRBD1 (6 bases). There are 14 residues in the CDR3. Deletions cut 4 bases from V and 7 bases from J, with 15 bases between. CDR1 is SGHRS, CDR2 YFSETQ, per germline. The CDR3 sequence is CASSPEGGLQPQHF. DNA of the CDR3: TGCGCCAGCAGCCCGGAGGGGGGCTTACAGCCCCAGCATTTT. The entire variable domain, with the rest obtained from reference TRBV5-1 and TRBJ1-5, is as follows: KAGVTQTPRYLIKTRGQQVTLSCSPISGHRSVSWYQQTPGQGLQFLFEYFSETQRNKGNFPGRFSGRQFSNSRSEMNVSTLELGDSALYLCASSPEGGLQPQHFGDGTRLSIL.

The V gene is TRBV5-6, the J gene TRBJ2-7; D uncertain. Trimming shortened V by 2 bases and J by 6 bases, and 6 bases separated the two germline ends. In germline, CDR1 is SGHDT, CDR2 YYEEEE. The CDR3 covers 11 residues. CDR3 DNA: TGTGCCAGCAGCTTTGAGTTCGAGCAGTACTTC. This codes for CASSFEFEQYF.